This T cell receptor (beta chain) was recovered during a study of CD8+CD57+ T cells in acquired aplastic anemia. Patients chosen for sequencing had shown CD8+CD57+ cell expansion by flow cytometry. All participating patients were living with severe acquired aplastic anemia. Genomic DNA was employed as the template in profiling TCR beta VDJ and CDR3. TCRdb recomputed calls from the reads with MiXCR, one row per CDR3 protein. The table lists more than 200,000 distinct CDR3 sequences, roughly 45% of them singletons. Study findings and constraints: About 30 CD8+ CDR3 sequences occurred in both the patients and the controls.

This clonotype was counted at least ten times. Antigen: not known. The V and J ends lost 0 bases and 4 bases respectively, with 13 bases between them. Germline V lookup: CDR1 SGHDT, CDR2 YYEEEE. This CDR3 region has 15 residues. This chain joins TRBV5-6 and TRBJ1-1, with D maybe TRBD1 (5 bases). The TCR comes from a human donor with aplastic anemia. The specimen was sorted CD4+, CD8+, or CD8+CD57+ T cells (not recorded which) from PBMCs. In DNA form, the CDR3 reads TGTGCCAGCAGCTTGGCCCTAGGGGAGGCCACTGAAGCTTTCTTT. The encoded protein is CASSLALGEATEAFF.